A single sample is the source of the 16 T cell receptor beta chains below, sequenced in a study of T-cell reconstitution after alpha-beta-depleted transplantation in children. The TCRbeta library was prepared with unique molecular identifiers. TCRdb used MiXCR to reprocess the PCR reads, holding one entry per CDR3 protein. The sample records roughly 190,000 distinct CDR3 sequences, about 15% being singletons. Sequenced here: PBMCs from the stem cell graft donor, sampled from the stem cell graft. These TCRs come from a human donor who donated a stem cell graft to a child with acute lymphoblastic leukemia.

This clonotype was found a few times. The chain links TRBV6-2 or TRBV6-3 to TRBJ2-5, with unresolved D. CDR1 and CDR2 (germline): MNHEY, SVGEGT. CDR3 length: 13 residues. CDR3 sequence (DNA): TGTGCGACCTCCCGGCTGTCCGCCGGGACCCAGTACTTC. This translates into CATSRLSAGTQYF.

The chain carries TRBV5-1 and TRBJ2-3; no clear D. The CDR3 is 13 amino acids. V was clipped by 0 bases and J by 5 bases, with 7 bases between them. Germline lookup yields CDR1 SGHRS and CDR2 YFSETQ. Written as DNA, the CDR3 is TGCGCCAGCAGCTTGGACATTGGAGATACGCAGTATTTT. Translated, it gives CASSLDIGDTQYF.

V and J are TRBV24-1 and TRBJ2-3; 12 positions match TRBD2. Germline trimming cut 4 bases from V and 1 base from J; bases unmatched to any gene: 8. There are 18 residues in the CDR3. Germline CDR1 reads KGHDR; CDR2 reads SFDVKD. The CDR3 DNA sequence: TGTGCCACCAGTGACACTCCTAGCGGGAGGGCCGGCACAGATACGCAGTATTTT. Its translation: CATSDTPSGRAGTDTQYF.

This rearrangement joins TRBV2 to TRBJ1-1, with D hard to call. V lost 8 bases, J lost 7 bases, and 14 bases lay in between. The CDR3 has 12 residues. Germline CDR1 is SNHLY and CDR2 is FYNNEI. The CDR3 loop is CASWEGRLEAFF. The CDR3 DNA sequence: TGTGCCAGCTGGGAAGGGAGACTTGAAGCTTTCTTT.

This clonotype was seen a handful of times. The chain joins TRBV10-3 to TRBJ2-3, with a possible D match to TRBD2 (6 bases). Trimming pared 11 bases from V and 0 bases from J, leaving 12 bases between. The CDR3 runs 13 residues. Germline V gene lookup returns CDR1 ENHRY and CDR2 SYGVKD. The CDR3 DNA is TGTGCCGCAAGGACTATCAGCACAGATACGCAGTATTTT. Protein sequence: CAARTISTDTQYF.

This clonotype was found many times. The chain employs TRBV10-3 and TRBJ1-6, with D tentatively TRBD1 (5 bases). Germline V gene lookup returns CDR1 ENHRY and CDR2 SYGVKD. The CDR3 length is 18 residues. Trimming cost V 2 bases and J 6 bases, with 20 bases left between them. CDR3 loop: CAISEVFVGTQINSPLHF. The DNA for the CDR3 is TGTGCCATCAGTGAGGTTTTCGTGGGGACCCAGATTAATTCACCCCTCCACTTT.

This clonotype was seen repeatedly, ten times or more. The V call is TRBV20-1, the J call TRBJ2-5; D unclear. Trimming took 6 bases from V and 3 from J, leaving 14 bases between them. The length of the CDR3 is 13 residues. Looked up from germline, CDR1 is DFQATT and CDR2 is SNEGSKA (reference sequence). CDR3 region: CSAPRLSKETQYF. In DNA form, the CDR3 reads TGCAGTGCCCCAAGACTCTCCAAAGAGACCCAGTACTTC.

In this sample, this clonotype turned up a few times. The chain carries TRBV7-2 and TRBJ1-4; 10 bases map to TRBD1. From germline, CDR1 is SGHTA and CDR2 FQGNSA. V gave up 5 bases and J gave up 3 bases; unmatched junction bases: 6. The CDR3 length is 16 residues. CDR3 in DNA: TGTGCCAGCAGCAACGGACAGGGGGGTTCTAATGAAAAACTGTTTTTT. Its translation: CASSNGQGGSNEKLFF. Combining the CDR3 with reference TRBV7-2 and TRBJ1-4 gives the whole variable domain GAGVSQSPSNKVTEKGKDVELRCDPISGHTALYWYRQSLGQGLEFLIYFQGNSAPDKSGLPSDRFSAERTGGSVSTLTIQRTQQEDSAVYLCASSNGQGGSNEKLFFGSGTQLSVL.

The table lists this clonotype with many counts. V usage is TRBV12-3 or TRBV12-4 and J usage is TRBJ2-1, with no clear D. Trimming removed 6 bases at V and 5 bases at J, with 14 bases between. This CDR3 is 14 amino acids long. The chain's CDR3 is CASRRSGRNNEQFF. CDR3 in DNA: TGTGCCAGCAGACGTTCGGGCCGGAACAATGAGCAGTTCTTC.

This clonotype was seen repeatedly, ten times or more. The CDR3 region is CSARLAVNVGEQFF. CDR3 coding DNA: TGCAGTGCCAGACTAGCGGTGAATGTCGGTGAGCAGTTCTTC. The chain combines TRBV20-1 with TRBJ2-1, with 9 bases fitting TRBD2. The junction had 12 bases not matched to a gene; V was cut back by 6 bases and J by 9 bases. The CDR3 is made up of 14 amino acids. The germline CDR1 and CDR2 sequences are DFQATT and SNEGSKA (reference sequence).

In this sample, this clonotype turned up a few times. Germline is not matched at one junction end, which may reflect a read error. The V call is TRBV28, the J call TRBJ2-6; possibly TRBD1 for D (5 bases). The CDR3 loop spans 15 amino acids. Germline V gene sequence: CDR1 MDHEN, CDR2 SYDVKM. CDR3 protein: CASSLWGSGANGLTF. Written as DNA, the CDR3 is TGTGCCAGCAGTTTATGGGGGTCTGGGGCCAACGGCCTGACTTTC.

This clonotype was found many times. The chain couples TRBV20-1 to TRBJ2-3; no firm D call. CDR3 size: 11 residues. CDR1 is DFQATT and CDR2 is SNEGSKA in the germline V gene (reference sequence). Trimming took off 4 bases at V and 2 bases at J, with 4 bases between the two ends. The chain's CDR3 is CSAITTDTQYF. CDR3 nucleotide sequence: TGCAGTGCTATTACCACAGATACGCAGTATTTT.

This chain's CDR3 is CASRLSKLAGGPNEQFF. The CDR3 DNA sequence: TGTGCAAGTCGCTTATCAAAACTAGCGGGAGGGCCCAATGAGCAGTTCTTC. This rearrangement joins TRBV12-2 to TRBJ2-1; no check of the table's D call, TRBD2, against the DNA was made. TRBV12-2 is deemed a pseudogene. The CDR3 totals 17 residues.

In the case of this clonotype: A much bigger clone sits one base away, suggesting this may be a read error. The chain has TRBV7-9 and TRBJ2-1, with D unclear. This CDR3 spans 17 amino acids. Germline V gene lookup returns CDR1 SEHNR and CDR2 FQNEAQ (reference sequence). CDR3 DNA sequence: TGTGCCAGCAGCTTAGCGATAGCTAAGGGTCCCTACAATGCGCAGTTCTTC. Protein: CASSLAIAKGPYNAQFF.

This clonotype was observed many times. The rearrangement joins TRBV6-5 to TRBJ2-1, with TRBD1 matching 8 bases. Trimming took 0 bases from V and 9 from J; bases not matched to a gene: 7. The CDR3 consists of 15 residues. Germline CDR1 reads MNHEY; CDR2 reads SVGAGI. The CDR3 nucleotides read TGTGCCAGCAGTTACTCCAACAGGGGGGAAGGTGAGCAGTTCTTC. Translation: CASSYSNRGEGEQFF.

In this sample, this clonotype turned up many times. The J gene is TRBJ2-1, the V gene TRBV7-8, with 11 bases aligning to TRBD2. The germline V gene encodes CDR1 SGHVS and CDR2 FQNEAQ. There are 16 residues in the CDR3. V was clipped by 5 bases and J by 5 bases; unmatched bases: 8. The CDR3 region has the DNA TGTGCCAGCAGCCCCGGGGGACTAGCGGACGACAATGAGCAGTTCTTC. Translated, it gives CASSPGGLADDNEQFF.